The clone carrying this T cell receptor (beta chain) was seen ten or more times. What it recognizes is unknown. 5'RACE with 10-nucleotide random UMIs produced the cDNA. A single record per CDR3 protein comes from TCRdb applying MiXCR to the 5' RACE reads. The sample shows 45,000 or so distinct CDR3 sequences, roughly 3% of them seen only once. This sample is part of a study of neurological immune-mediated disorders. Study-level findings and limits: Phylogenetic grouping assigned the repertoires of 18 of 34 multiple sclerosis patients to a single related-CDR3 cluster, which may represent a signature. Across subjects, expanded clones had no CDR3 amino acid sequences in common, pointing to private repertoires in all groups. Patients with HTLV-1-associated myelopathy had the highest level of TCR clonal expansion, whereas patients with multiple sclerosis had the lowest level, falling beneath the level found in healthy controls.

This CDR3 has 14 residues. V was cut by 5 bases and J by 8 bases, with 18 bases left in between. Looked up from germline, CDR1 is SGHVS and CDR2 is FNYEAQ. V and J are TRBV7-6 and TRBJ1-2; D not resolved. The specimen sequenced was PBMCs. The sequence came from a woman between 45 and 60 years old with multiple sclerosis. The CDR3 DNA reads as TGTGCCAGCAGCCCACAGAAACTAATTACGGGCTACACCTTC. It encodes CASSPQKLITGYTF.